The entry below gives a single T cell receptor (beta chain) sequence along with its context. The antigen remains undetermined. This sample stems from a study of cytomegalovirus exposure and HLA in healthy donors. CDR3 size: 17 residues. J lost 0 bases, V lost 4 bases, and 6 bases had no gene match. Germline V CDR1 and CDR2: SNHLY, FYNNEI. Primers for the PCR totalled 60 Vbeta and 13 Jbeta. The table came from immunoSEQ multiplex PCR; TCRdb's copy has only in-frame clones and leaves some out. The sample consists of fewer than 200,000 clones, roughly 80% of them appearing once. Study findings and constraints: Solely CMV serostatus was available to characterize immune exposure. Certain indistinguishable V segments, among them TRBV6-2 and TRBV6-3, were excluded. Later genetic work tied a missense DCLRE1C variant to beta-chain V and J trimming.

This clonotype was sampled from a male donor in good health and CMV-seronegative. This chain connects TRBV2 to TRBJ1-3; 10 nucleotides line up with TRBD1. The sequenced sample consisted of PBMCs. The CDR3 loop is CASSGPRDRGSGNTIYF. The CDR3 region has the DNA TGTGCCAGCAGTGGACCTCGGGACAGGGGCTCTGGAAACACCATATATTTT.